Listed below are T cell receptor beta chains from one sample, sequenced in a study of blood T cells in healthy people across ages. MiXCR was run by TCRdb on the 5' RACE reads, yielding one entry per CDR3 protein. This table has hundreds of thousands of distinct CDR3 sequences, roughly 56% appearing once. The sequencing input was blood. Receptors originate from a man aged 35-49 years in good health. CDR3s include the opening cysteine and the closing phenylalanine or tryptophan. A D gene is named only where the DNA matches it firmly. Not every row has a clone size; where given, it reads once, few, many or a size class.

j_call,clone_size,d_call,v_call,cdr3_aa,cdr3_nt
TRBJ2-3,NA,NA,TRBV20-1,CSALGFTDTQYF,TGCAGTGCTCTGGGTTTTACAGATACGCAGTATTTT
TRBJ2-3,many,NA,TRBV25-1,CASSLSGQKDTQYF,TGTGCCAGCAGTCTATCCGGACAGAAAGATACGCAGTATTTT
TRBJ2-7,NA,NA,TRBV11-2,CASIGGDDEQYF,TGTGCCAGCATAGGAGGGGACGACGAGCAGTACTTC
TRBJ2-3,few,TRBD2,TRBV27,CASSLSPHSGGGTDTQYF,TGTGCCAGCAGTTTATCGCCCCATAGCGGGGGAGGGACAGATACGCAGTATTTT
TRBJ2-1,NA,TRBD2,TRBV20-1,CSAKSEVGLADNEQFF,TGCAGTGCTAAAAGCGAAGTAGGACTAGCGGACAATGAGCAGTTCTTC
TRBJ2-1,NA,NA,TRBV29-1,CSVDRGYNEQFF,TGCAGCGTTGATAGGGGCTACAATGAGCAGTTCTTC
TRBJ1-2,NA,TRBD1,TRBV5-1,CASRNRQGDGYTF,TGCGCCAGCAGGAATAGACAGGGTGATGGCTACACCTTC
TRBJ2-7,NA,NA,TRBV28,CASSLGQTYYEQYF,TGTGCCAGCAGTTTGGGACAAACCTACTACGAGCAGTACTTC
TRBJ2-3,NA,TRBD2,TRBV20-1,CSARGRLAARTDTQYF,TGCAGTGCTAGGGGGAGACTAGCGGCCCGCACAGATACGCAGTATTTT
TRBJ1-2,once,NA,TRBV7-9,CASSETGLRHGYTF,TGTGCCAGCAGCGAAACAGGGCTTAGGCATGGCTACACCTTC
TRBJ1-1,NA,NA,TRBV15,CATSRDADRKAFF,TGTGCCACCAGCAGAGATGCCGACAGAAAAGCTTTCTTT
TRBJ2-3,NA,NA,TRBV20-1,CSARDRDSTDTQYF,TGCAGTGCTAGAGACCGGGACAGCACAGATACGCAGTATTTT
TRBJ2-2,NA,NA,TRBV2,CASGLAGGLFF,TGTGCCAGCGGGCTAGCCGGGGGGCTGTTTTTT
TRBJ2-1,NA,NA,TRBV6-2/TRBV6-3,CASSFGGSGEIEQFF,TGTGCCAGCAGTTTTGGTGGTAGCGGAGAGATAGAGCAGTTCTTC
TRBJ2-7,NA,NA,TRBV27,CASSIRAAGEQYF,TGTGCCAGCAGTATTCGGGCTGCGGGGGAGCAGTACTTC
TRBJ2-3,NA,NA,TRBV5-1,CASLPDKTSQYF,TGCGCCAGCCTCCCTGACAAGACTTCTCAGTATTTT
TRBJ2-5,NA,TRBD1,TRBV6-2/TRBV6-3,CASRPGTGYDQETQYF,TGTGCCAGCAGGCCCGGGACAGGATACGACCAAGAGACCCAGTACTTC
TRBJ2-4,NA,NA,TRBV28,CASSSTGGAAKNIRYF,TGTGCCAGCAGTTCCACAGGGGGGGCAGCCAAAAACATTCGGTACTTC
TRBJ1-4,NA,TRBD1,TRBV28,CASKDRVGEKLFF,TGTGCCAGCAAAGACAGGGTGGGCGAAAAACTGTTTTTT
TRBJ2-7,NA,TRBD1,TRBV27,CASSFGTGPYEQYF,TGTGCCAGCAGTTTCGGGACAGGTCCCTACGAGCAGTACTTC
TRBJ1-1,NA,NA,TRBV28,CASSLLAGPKNTEAFF,TGTGCCAGCAGTTTATTAGCGGGGCCGAAGAACACTGAAGCTTTCTTT
TRBJ1-2,NA,NA,TRBV29-1,CSVSEGVYGYTF,TGCAGCGTTAGTGAGGGAGTCTATGGCTACACCTTC
TRBJ2-7,NA,NA,TRBV15,CATSSGDNYNEQYF,TGTGCCACCAGCAGCGGTGACAATTACAATGAGCAGTACTTC
TRBJ1-6,few,NA,TRBV6-5,CASSYSKARGAPLHF,TGTGCCAGCAGTTACTCGAAGGCCAGAGGGGCACCCCTCCACTTT
TRBJ1-5,NA,NA,TRBV18,CASSPQGPRKYSNQPQHF,TGTGCCAGCTCACCCCAGGGGCCTCGCAAGTATAGCAATCAGCCCCAGCATTTT
TRBJ2-7,NA,NA,TRBV7-9,CASSLALATIYNEQYF,TGTGCCAGCAGCTTAGCGCTAGCGACCATCTACAATGAGCAGTACTTC
TRBJ2-5,NA,NA,TRBV5-1,CASSLTDWSQETQYF,TGCGCCAGCAGCTTGACGGACTGGAGCCAAGAGACCCAGTACTTC
TRBJ2-3,few,TRBD2,TRBV12-3/TRBV12-4,CASIGPTSGESTDTQYF,TGTGCCAGCATCGGGCCGACTAGCGGGGAAAGCACAGATACGCAGTATTTT
TRBJ1-6,NA,NA,TRBV9,CASSNRQANSPLHF,TGTGCCAGCAGCAACCGACAGGCTAATTCACCCCTCCACTTT
TRBJ2-3,NA,TRBD2,TRBV7-2,CASSLVAGGPSDTQYF,TGTGCCAGCAGCTTAGTGGCGGGGGGGCCTTCAGATACGCAGTATTTT
TRBJ2-7,few,TRBD1,TRBV4-1,CASSHAGQGAYEQYF,TGCGCCAGCAGCCATGCGGGACAGGGGGCTTACGAGCAGTACTTC
TRBJ2-7,NA,TRBD1,TRBV6-5,CASSPDRWEYEQYF,TGTGCCAGCAGCCCGGACAGGTGGGAATACGAGCAGTACTTC
TRBJ1-4,NA,NA,TRBV10-3,CAISDRQGAGEKLFF,TGTGCCATCAGTGACCGGCAGGGCGCAGGTGAAAAACTGTTTTTT
TRBJ1-2,few,NA,TRBV12-3/TRBV12-4,CASQSRPNYGYTF,TGTGCCAGCCAGTCTCGACCTAACTATGGCTACACCTTC
TRBJ2-3,many,TRBD1,TRBV7-2,CASSFDRATDTQYF,TGTGCCAGCAGCTTCGACAGGGCCACAGATACGCAGTATTTT
TRBJ2-1,NA,TRBD2,TRBV6-2/TRBV6-3,CASSGLAGAYDEQFF,TGTGCCAGCAGTGGACTAGCGGGAGCCTATGATGAGCAGTTCTTC
TRBJ1-6,once,NA,TRBV5-4,CASSLVQQTNSPLHF,TGTGCCAGCAGCTTGGTCCAGCAGACTAATTCACCCCTCCACTTT
TRBJ2-4,NA,NA,TRBV20-1,CSAEGVGAKNIQYF,TGCAGTGCTGAGGGGGTGGGGGCCAAAAACATTCAGTACTTC
TRBJ2-2,NA,TRBD2,TRBV6-2/TRBV6-3,CASSYYGTSGSEAGELFF,TGTGCCAGCAGTTACTACGGGACTAGCGGGAGTGAGGCCGGGGAGCTGTTTTTT
TRBJ2-2,few,NA,TRBV7-2,CASSLEVAYTGELFF,TGTGCCAGCAGCTTAGAGGTAGCGTACACCGGGGAGCTGTTTTTT
TRBJ2-1,NA,NA,TRBV20-1,CSARDRGGASEQFF,TGCAGTGCTAGAGATCGGGGCGGGGCAAGTGAGCAGTTCTTC
TRBJ1-1,NA,TRBD1,TRBV15,CATSKSSGGTEAFF,TGTGCCACCAGCAAGTCATCAGGGGGCACTGAAGCTTTCTTT
TRBJ2-7,NA,TRBD2,TRBV29-1,CSVESGRPYEQYF,TGCAGCGTTGAAAGCGGGAGACCCTACGAGCAGTACTTC
TRBJ2-1,NA,TRBD2,TRBV6-1,CASSELASGSTIAYNEQFF,TGTGCCAGCAGTGAACTTGCTAGCGGGAGTACGATCGCCTACAATGAGCAGTTCTTC
TRBJ1-2,NA,TRBD1,TRBV29-1,CSVVDTGTGFEGYTF,TGCAGCGTTGTAGACACCGGGACAGGGTTTGAAGGCTACACCTTC
TRBJ2-7,few,NA,TRBV3-1,CASSLTSSQGYEQYF,TGTGCCAGCAGCCTCACGTCCTCGCAGGGCTACGAGCAGTACTTC
TRBJ2-3,NA,TRBD2,TRBV20-1,CSGAPAPSGVSTDTQYF,TGCAGTGGGGCCCCCGCGCCTAGCGGGGTTAGCACAGATACGCAGTATTTT
TRBJ2-3,NA,TRBD1,TRBV6-5,CASGRTGGTDTQYF,TGTGCCAGCGGCCGGACAGGGGGGACAGATACGCAGTATTTT
TRBJ2-7,NA,NA,TRBV9,CASSVDELEQYF,TGTGCCAGCAGCGTAGACGAACTTGAGCAGTACTTC
TRBJ2-5,once,TRBD2,TRBV28,CASSLLAGGFQETQYF,TGTGCCAGCAGTTTACTCGCGGGGGGCTTTCAGGAGACCCAGTACTTC
TRBJ1-5,NA,TRBD1,TRBV7-2,CASSLYGTVSNQPQHF,TGTGCCAGCAGCTTATACGGGACAGTAAGCAATCAGCCCCAGCATTTT
TRBJ2-3,few,NA,TRBV15,CATSREPGDTQYF,TGTGCCACCAGCAGAGAACCAGGAGATACGCAGTATTTT